This T cell receptor (beta chain) was identified during a study of T cells after yellow fever vaccination. V was pared by 7 bases and J by 9 bases, with 15 bases between. CDR3 length: 13 residues. CDR1 is MNHEY and CDR2 is SMNVEV in the germline V gene (reference sequence). TCRdb re-analysed the 5' RACE reads in MiXCR, keeping a single row per CDR3 protein. The data contain around 250,000 distinct CDR3 sequences, less than 9% of them singletons. This rearrangement joins TRBV27 to TRBJ2-2; D may correspond to TRBD1 or TRBD2 (5 bases each). This TCR came from a man aged 30-40 years who received the YFV17D yellow fever vaccine. The sample in question was CD4+ T cells sorted from PBMCs, obtained 15 days after the yellow fever booster vaccination. The CDR3 DNA reads as TGTGCCAGCAATCGGGACGGGACCAGGGAGCTGTTTTTT. This encodes CASNRDGTRELFF.